The source of this T cell receptor (beta chain) is a study of T cells in Graves' hyperthyroidism and ophthalmopathy. Study-level background: Specimen type is peripheral blood, collected at initial diagnosis prior to any treatment.

RNA transcripts were the template for amplifying TCR beta CDR3 regions. When the TCR CDR3 underwent first-round RT-PCR, the HTBI primer set was used. TCRdb re-called the multiplex PCR reads through MiXCR, storing one row per CDR3 protein. The sample lists hundreds of thousands of distinct CDR3 sequences; approximately 15% were seen once. As for this clonotype: The antigen remains undetermined.

CDR1 and CDR2 from the germline V gene are MNHEY and SMNVEV (reference sequence). J gave up 7 bases and V 6 bases, and 8 bases lay outside the gene matches. The CDR3 is 15 residues long. Whole-study results and caveats: Onset of ophthalmopathy came a median roughly 6 months after the model predicted it. Most expanded thyroid clonotypes above 0.001 recurred in blood. Ophthalmopathy was separated from stable hyperthyroidism by a 13 V-J model.

This TCR derives from a woman in her thirties or forties with Graves' ophthalmopathy. The specimen was blood. The chain recombines TRBV27 with TRBJ2-5, with TRBD2 identical over 13 bases. The CDR3 DNA follows: TGTGCCAGCAGGGGACTAGCGGGGTCTGGTGGGACCCAGTACTTC. It codes for CASRGLAGSGGTQYF.